These 29 T cell receptor beta chains were sequenced from one sample in a study of cytomegalovirus exposure and HLA in healthy donors. Amplification used 60 Vbeta primers and 13 Jbeta primers. Method: immunoSEQ multiplex PCR; TCRdb's copy keeps in-frame clones and lacks some. The table includes about 150,000 clones, about 80% detected once. The sequenced material came from PBMCs. The source of these receptors is a man between 18 and 35 years old in good health and CMV-seronegative.

CDR3 nucleotides: TGTGCCAGCACTCTGACAGGGGGCTACAATGAGCAGTTCTTC. Encoded protein: CASTLTGGYNEQFF. The chain carries TRBV5-6 and TRBJ2-1; 9 positions agree with TRBD1. Germline loops: CDR1 SGHDT, CDR2 YYEEEE. With 6 bases clipped from V and 3 bases from J, the junction kept 4 bases outside the gene matches. The CDR3 contains 14 residues.

This chain links TRBV28 with TRBJ2-7; tentative D call: TRBD2 (5 bases). The CDR3 sequence is 13 residues long. Germline V gene lookup returns CDR1 MDHEN and CDR2 SYDVKM. With 6 bases removed from V and 2 bases from J, the gap between germline ends came to 11 bases. The CDR3 coding sequence is TGTGCCAGCAGATCACTAGGACCCTACGAGCAGTACTTC. Its protein is CASRSLGPYEQYF.

This chain connects TRBV4-2 to TRBJ2-1; 9 bases agree with TRBD2. The length of the CDR3 is 11 residues. Germline lookup yields CDR1 LGHNA and CDR2 YNFKEQ. CDR3 nucleotides: TGTGCTAGCGGGAGTACGGTTGAGCAGTTCTTC. It is translated as CASGSTVEQFF.

The V and J genes are TRBV5-1 and TRBJ2-3; 13 nucleotides align to TRBD2. The germline V gene has CDR1 SGHRS and CDR2 YFSETQ. The junction had 8 bases not matched to a gene; V was cut back by 4 bases and J by 0 bases. The length of the CDR3 is 18 residues. The CDR3 here is CASSGGRTSGGSTDTQYF. In DNA, the CDR3 is TGCGCCAGCAGCGGCGGTCGGACTAGCGGGGGTAGCACAGATACGCAGTATTTT.

V and J are TRBV2 and TRBJ2-3, with 10 bases aligning to TRBD2. The germline gives CDR1 SNHLY, CDR2 FYNNEI. The V and J ends lost 2 bases and 1 base, in that order; junction bases with no gene match: 0. The CDR3 consists of 15 residues. The CDR3 loop reads CASSELAGGTDTQYF. For the CDR3, the DNA is TGTGCCAGCAGTGAACTAGCGGGGGGCACAGATACGCAGTATTTT.

This rearrangement joins TRBV28 to TRBJ2-1; TRBD2 agrees at 7 bases. With V trimmed by 8 bases and J by 4 bases, 5 bases remained unmatched. The germline V gene has CDR1 MDHEN and CDR2 SYDVKM. There are 13 residues in the CDR3. The chain's CDR3 is CASQRESYNEQFF. The CDR3 DNA reads TGTGCCAGCCAGCGGGAATCGTACAATGAGCAGTTCTTC.

CDR3 coding DNA: TGTGCCACCTTTACCGGGACTACCTACAATGAGCAGTTCTTC. Protein: CATFTGTTYNEQFF. The V gene is TRBV28, the J gene TRBJ2-1; 7 bases fit TRBD2. V lost 10 bases to trimming and J lost 2 bases; unmatched junction nucleotides: 8. CDR3 length equals 14 residues. The germline V gene encodes CDR1 MDHEN and CDR2 SYDVKM.

The chain employs TRBV4-2 and TRBJ1-6; tentatively, D is TRBD1 (5 bases). Germline CDR1 reads LGHNA; CDR2 reads YNFKEQ. Between the trimmed V and J ends, which lost 3 bases and 8 bases, there was a span of 11 bases. This CDR3 spans 14 amino acids. The CDR3 region is CASSHTGDDSPLHF. The DNA of the CDR3 is TGTGCCAGCAGCCATACAGGAGACGATTCACCCCTCCACTTT.

Only one count was recorded for this clone. The chain uses TRBV6-5 and TRBJ2-3; TRBD1 matches at 8 bases. The ends lost 0 bases at V and 5 bases at J; junction bases unmatched: 4. CDR1 is MNHEY and CDR2 is SVGAGI in the germline V gene. The length of the CDR3 is 15 residues. Written as DNA, the CDR3 is TGTGCCAGCAGTTACTCGCAGGGGGCGGGAGATACGCAGTATTTT. It is translated as CASSYSQGAGDTQYF.

V gene TRBV7-6 combines with J gene TRBJ2-5; 7 bases fit TRBD2. V lost 1 base to trimming and J lost 2 bases; unmatched junction nucleotides: 7. CDR3 length: 16 residues. In germline, CDR1 is SGHVS, CDR2 FNYEAQ. CDR3 amino acids: CASSLGGLAVQETQYF. CDR3 in DNA: TGTGCCAGCAGCTTAGGAGGGCTAGCGGTACAAGAGACCCAGTACTTC. Filled out from reference TRBV7-6 and TRBJ2-5, the complete variable domain reads GAGVSQSPRYKVTKRGQDVALRCDPISGHVSLYWYRQALGQGPEFLTYFNYEAQQDKSGLPNDRFSAERPEGSISTLTIQRTEQRDSAMYRCASSLGGLAVQETQYFGPGTRLLVL.

This clone turned up a few times. This sequence joins TRBV5-1 and TRBJ1-4; 7 bases are a match to TRBD1. V dropped 4 bases and J dropped 4; count of bases not matched to a gene: 4. The CDR3 covers 14 residues. Germline CDR1 SGHRS, CDR2 YFSETQ. The CDR3: CASSMTGRNEKLFF. CDR3 coding DNA: TGCGCCAGCAGCATGACAGGGCGTAATGAAAAACTGTTTTTT.

The V gene is TRBV19, the J gene TRBJ2-7, with 8 positions matching TRBD1. This CDR3 comprises 13 residues. V trimming: 5 bases; J trimming: 10 bases; junction bases outside the gene matches: 10. In germline, CDR1 is LNHDA, CDR2 SQIVND (reference sequence). CDR3 nucleotide sequence: TGTGCCAGTAGTCCTGGGGGACAGGATATTCAGTACTTC. It is translated as CASSPGGQDIQYF.

The rearrangement joins TRBV4-1 to TRBJ1-1; weak D call: TRBD1 (5 bases). CDR1 is MGHRA, CDR2 YSYEKL, per germline. Trimming pared 4 bases from V and 5 bases from J, leaving 17 bases between. CDR3 length: 15 amino acids. The CDR3 sequence is CASSPRPGEGTEAFF. The CDR3 DNA follows: TGCGCCAGCAGCCCACGCCCGGGGGAAGGAACTGAAGCTTTCTTT.

DNA for the CDR3: TGTGCCTGGATGACCCCGGGACTCCCCGAGCAGTACTTC. It encodes CAWMTPGLPEQYF. The chain uses TRBV30 and TRBJ2-7, with D tentatively TRBD2 (6 bases). Germline V gene lookup returns CDR1 GTSNPN and CDR2 SVGIG (reference sequence). The CDR3 is made up of 13 amino acids. V dropped 4 bases and J dropped 6 bases, with 16 bases sitting between them.

The rearrangement uses TRBV6-5 and TRBJ2-3, with a weak D call TRBD2 (5 bases). Trimming removed 5 bases from V and 4 bases from J, with 16 bases in between. The germline gives CDR1 MNHEY, CDR2 SVGAGI. The CDR3 is 15 amino acids. CDR3 amino acids: CASSPQLARADTQYF. The CDR3, as DNA: TGTGCCAGCAGTCCCCAGTTAGCGAGGGCAGATACGCAGTATTTT.

The rearrangement links TRBV4-2 to TRBJ1-2; a possible D gene is TRBD1 (6 bases). Germline V gene data show CDR1 as LGHNA and CDR2 as YNFKEQ. Trimming left V 4 bases short and J 5 bases short, with 11 bases between. The CDR3 consists of 13 residues. CDR3 nucleotides: TGTGCCAGCAGCCGGCCAGGGGATTATGGCTACACCTTC. Amino acid sequence: CASSRPGDYGYTF.

The chain is built from TRBV6-5 and TRBJ1-6, with D unresolved. CDR1 is MNHEY, CDR2 SVGAGI, per germline. This CDR3 has 15 residues. The V end was cut by 3 bases, the J end by 7 bases, with 13 bases between. The CDR3 region is CASSYVAEGNSPLHF. The CDR3 DNA sequence: TGTGCCAGCAGTTATGTAGCAGAGGGCAATTCACCCCTCCACTTT.

This rearrangement joins TRBV27 to TRBJ2-2; maybe TRBD2 (5 bases). Germline V gene data show CDR1 as MNHEY and CDR2 as SMNVEV (reference sequence). The germline V and J ends were trimmed by 0 bases and 7 bases, with 9 bases remaining between them. CDR3 size: 14 residues. CDR3 nucleotide sequence: TGTGCCAGCAGTTTATCGAGGGATGGCGGGGAGCTGTTTTTT. Protein: CASSLSRDGGELFF.

This chain joins TRBV7-9 and TRBJ2-3; unclear D gene. Trimming shortened V by 4 bases and J by 0 bases, and 11 bases separated the two germline ends. Germline CDR1 and CDR2: SEHNR and FQNEAQ (reference sequence). The CDR3 totals 15 residues. The CDR3 loop is CASSSPVSSTDTQYF. Written as DNA, the CDR3 is TGTGCCAGCAGCTCACCAGTATCTAGCACAGATACGCAGTATTTT.

V usage is TRBV5-1 and J usage is TRBJ2-7; 9 nucleotides align to TRBD1. The V gene's germline CDR1 is SGHRS and CDR2 YFSETQ. This CDR3 has 17 amino acids. Trimming removed 0 bases from V and 6 bases from J; junction bases left unmatched: 13. The CDR3 spells CASSLALIRTGVAEQYF. In nucleotides, the CDR3 is TGCGCCAGCAGCTTGGCCTTGATTCGGACAGGGGTCGCCGAGCAGTACTTC.

As concerns this clone: An end of the junction does not agree with germline; a read error may underlie this. The rearrangement joins TRBV25-1 to TRBJ2-1, with a weak D call TRBD2 (6 bases). Germline V gene lookup returns CDR1 MGHDK and CDR2 SYGVNS. The CDR3 loop spans 12 amino acids. CDR3 sequence (DNA): TGTGCCAGCTTAGGAGGGCTAAATGGGCAGTTCTTC. As protein: CASLGGLNGQFF.

The chain is built from TRBV11-3 and TRBJ2-3; TRBD1 agrees at 10 bases. The V segment lost 1 base and the J segment 4 bases; nucleotides outside the gene matches: 2. The germline CDR1 and CDR2 sequences are SGHNT and YENEEA. The CDR3 loop spans 15 amino acids. The CDR3 nucleotides are TGTGCCAGCAGCTTAGGGGACAGGGGCGCAGATACGCAGTATTTT. Translating gives CASSLGDRGADTQYF. The full variable domain, its missing parts supplied by reference TRBV11-3 and TRBJ2-3, is EAGVVQSPRYKIIEKKQPVAFWCNPISGHNTLYWYLQNLGQGPELLIRYENEEAVDDSQLPKDRFSAERLKGVDSTLKIQPAELGDSAVYLCASSLGDRGADTQYFGPGTRLTVL.

This sequence joins TRBV7-6 and TRBJ2-1; D not resolved. V gave up 1 base and J gave up 4 bases, with 5 bases separating them. This CDR3 is built from 13 residues. In germline, CDR1 is SGHVS, CDR2 FNYEAQ. DNA for the CDR3: TGTGCCAGCAGCTTAGACAGTTACAATGAGCAGTTCTTC. Its translation: CASSLDSYNEQFF.

The rearrangement uses TRBV4-1 and TRBJ1-5; no clear D. V lost 0 bases and J 1 base, leaving 10 bases between the germline ends. Germline V lookup: CDR1 MGHRA, CDR2 YSYEKL. The CDR3 is 16 amino acids. CDR3 residues: CASSQDRGQSNQPQHF. CDR3 bases: TGCGCCAGCAGCCAAGATCGGGGTCAGAGCAATCAGCCCCAGCATTTT.

A word on this clone: At one end the junction does not follow the germline gene, possibly because of a read error. V usage is TRBV5-1 and J usage is TRBJ1-1; 8 bases line up with TRBD1. The CDR3 spans 15 residues. CDR1 and CDR2 (germline): SGHRS, YFSETQ. CDR3 residues: CASSLGTGLNAEAFF. In DNA form, the CDR3 reads TGCGCCAGCAGCTTGGGGACAGGGTTGAACGCTGAAGCTTTCTTT.

V is TRBV6-1 and J is TRBJ2-4; D is unclear. Germline CDR1 MNHNS, CDR2 SASEGT. This CDR3 has 14 amino acids. V shed 3 bases and J shed 9 bases, with 15 bases lying between them. The CDR3, as DNA: TGTGCCAGCAGTGAGGGCCAGTCGGTTGCCATTCAGTACTTC. Translation: CASSEGQSVAIQYF.

Turning to this clone: One junction end disagrees with the germline gene, perhaps due to a read error. The V and J genes are TRBV29-1 and TRBJ1-1, with D possibly matching TRBD1 (6 bases). Germline V lookup: CDR1 SQVTM, CDR2 ANQGSEA. This CDR3 comprises 10 residues. The DNA of the CDR3 is TGCAGCGCCTGGGACAACGAAGGTTTCTTT. This translates into CSAWDNEGFF.

The chain couples TRBV7-6 to TRBJ1-2; no firm D call. From germline, CDR1 is SGHVS and CDR2 FNYEAQ. The length of the CDR3 is 13 residues. V was clipped by 4 bases and J by 7 bases, with 13 bases between them. As DNA, the CDR3 is TGTGCCAGCAGCTCATTTGGTGGCTTTGGCTACACCTTC. This gives the protein CASSSFGGFGYTF.

This chain uses TRBV19 with TRBJ1-2; 12 bases align to TRBD1. The ends lost 7 bases at V and 6 bases at J; junction bases unmatched: 12. The length of the CDR3 is 16 residues. CDR1 and CDR2 from the germline V gene are LNHDA and SQIVND (reference sequence). The CDR3 nucleotides read TGTGCCAGTAAGGCCACGGGGACAGGGGGCGTTGATGGCTACACCTTC. Protein sequence: CASKATGTGGVDGYTF.